The clone carrying this T cell receptor (beta chain) appeared a few times. The antigen is not known. This CDR3 is built from 15 residues. Germline lookup yields CDR1 SGHNT and CDR2 YYREEE (reference sequence). V trimming: 0 bases; J trimming: 5 bases; junction bases outside the gene matches: 5. Amplification used 60 Vbeta primers and 13 Jbeta primers. Assay: immunoSEQ multiplex PCR; the TCRdb copy retains only in-frame clones and omits some. The sample has more than 200,000 clones; 60% to 80% are singletons. The source of the sample is a study of cytomegalovirus exposure and HLA in healthy donors. Study-wide results and caveats: It was taken for granted in presence/absence analyses that sequencing depth across donors was roughly uniform. Researchers reported from a later analysis that most CMV-associated TCR beta chains appeared HLA-restricted. As a later analysis showed, a missense DCLRE1C variant was linked to trimming of TCR beta V- and J-genes.

While unrecorded immune exposures were likely, the donors were nominally healthy when sampled. V is TRBV5-4 and J is TRBJ2-1, with 7 positions matching TRBD2. The TCR sequence derives from a male donor in good health and CMV-seronegative. Input material: PBMCs. CDR3 protein: CASSLAGTINNEQFF. The CDR3 DNA is TGTGCCAGCAGCTTGGCAGGGACTATAAACAATGAGCAGTTCTTC.